This T cell receptor beta chain was found in a study of CD8 T cells in Susac syndrome. The study sequenced TCR beta in blood CD8+ and CD4+ T cells. Treatment-naive patients with stable or active relapsing-remitting disease were the multiple sclerosis controls. Isolation of CD8+ and CD4+ T cells was performed negatively, whereas enrichment of TEMRA cells was done by FACS. The ends lost 6 bases at V and 6 bases at J; junction bases unmatched: 13. The germline V gene has CDR1 SGDLS and CDR2 YYNGEE. The CDR3 is 16 amino acids. RNA, at about 0.45 to 1 ug, was reverse transcribed with random hexamers. TCRdb reprocessed the immunoSEQ multiplex PCR reads with MiXCR, giving one entry per CDR3 protein. Here the sample spans some 140,000 distinct CDR3 sequences, under 95% being singletons.

Sequencing input: CD8+ T cells from PBMCs. This sequence was found in a human donor with multiple sclerosis. V gene TRBV9 combines with J gene TRBJ2-3; TRBD1 agrees at 10 bases. The CDR3 reads CASTGQGGYIGDTQYF. The CDR3 DNA follows: TGTGCCAGCACCGGACAGGGGGGATACATCGGGGATACGCAGTATTTT. The full variable domain, in which reference TRBV9 and TRBJ2-3 provide the parts outside the CDR3, is DSGVTQTPKHLITATGQRVTLRCSPRSGDLSVYWYQQSLDQGLQFLIQYYNGEERAKGNILERFSAQQFPDLHSELNLSSLELGDSALYFCASTGQGGYIGDTQYFGPGTRLTVL.